The 26 T cell receptor beta chains below come from one sample, sequenced in a study of blood T cell repertoires in COVID-19. Sequencing used immunoSEQ multiplex PCR; TCRdb keeps in-frame clones, though not all of them. This table holds around 400,000 clones, 80% to 90% found once. Sequencing input: peripheral blood. The receptors were gathered from a woman aged 25 to 39 with COVID-19, enrolled during active disease.

This chain connects TRBV7-9 to TRBJ2-4; perhaps TRBD2 as D (6 bases). Germline V lookup: CDR1 SEHNR, CDR2 FQNEAQ (reference sequence). Deletions cut 11 bases from V and 7 bases from J, with 15 bases between. This CDR3 is built from 12 residues. As DNA, the CDR3 is TGTGCCGGAGCCACCGGGACTAACATTCAGTACTTC. Translating gives CAGATGTNIQYF.

V and J are TRBV6-5 and TRBJ2-5, with TRBD1 matching over 10 bases. The CDR3 is 14 amino acids. The germline V gene encodes CDR1 MNHEY and CDR2 SVGAGI. V was clipped by 6 bases and J by 5 bases; unmatched bases: 6. This chain's CDR3 is CASSWDRGRETQYF. The CDR3 nucleotides read TGTGCCAGCAGCTGGGACAGGGGCAGGGAGACCCAGTACTTC.

The rearrangement joins TRBV6-5 to TRBJ2-6; D possibly corresponds to TRBD2 (5 bases). This CDR3 is 16 amino acids long. Germline values: CDR1 MNHEY, CDR2 SVGAGI. The V end lost 0 bases, the J end lost 0 bases, and 6 bases lay between the germline ends. CDR3 in DNA: TGTGCCAGCAGTTACTCACGGGGCTCTGGGGCCAACGTCCTGACTTTC. It yields the protein CASSYSRGSGANVLTF.

This chain links TRBV5-1 with TRBJ2-2; 9 bases are shared with TRBD2. The CDR3 consists of 15 residues. Germline V gene lookup returns CDR1 SGHRS and CDR2 YFSETQ. V trimming: 3 bases; J trimming: 6 bases; junction bases outside the gene matches: 6. CDR3 region: CASSSVAGAPGELFF. The CDR3, as DNA: TGCGCCAGCAGCTCCGTAGCGGGAGCGCCCGGGGAGCTGTTTTTT.

The rearrangement uses TRBV7-3 and TRBJ1-1; possibly TRBD1 for D (6 bases). The germline gives CDR1 SGHTA, CDR2 FQGTGA. The CDR3 consists of 12 residues. The V end lost 4 bases, the J end lost 7 bases, and 10 bases lay between the germline ends. The CDR3, as DNA: TGTGCCAGCAGCTACGGACAGAGTGAAGCTTTCTTT. This codes for CASSYGQSEAFF.

J is TRBJ2-5 and V is TRBV6-5; D may be TRBD2 (7 bases). Germline values: CDR1 MNHEY, CDR2 SVGAGI. The CDR3 sequence is 13 residues long. V lost 2 bases and J lost 9, with 13 bases in between. Here the CDR3 DNA reads TGTGCCAGCAGTTACGGGGGAGGGGGGGCCCAGTACTTC. As protein: CASSYGGGGAQYF.

V gene TRBV9 combines with J gene TRBJ1-6; no reliable D call. The CDR3 extends over 15 amino acids. Between the trimmed V and J ends, which lost 3 bases and 5 bases, there was a span of 12 bases. Germline V CDR1 and CDR2: SGDLS, YYNGEE. The CDR3 spells CASSGRGGDNSPLHF. DNA for the CDR3: TGTGCCAGCAGCGGGAGAGGAGGCGATAATTCACCCCTCCACTTT.

This chain joins TRBV7-6 and TRBJ1-1; D is perhaps TRBD1 (5 bases). Trimming took off 5 bases at V and 6 bases at J, with 19 bases between the two ends. CDR1 is SGHVS, CDR2 FNYEAQ, per germline. The CDR3 is made up of 15 amino acids. The CDR3 bases are TGTGCCAGCAGCCAGCCGACGTGGGGGGAGGCTGAAGCTTTCTTT. It encodes CASSQPTWGEAEAFF.

CDR3 amino acids: CASSSPGQGARSGANVLTF. The CDR3 DNA sequence: TGTGCCAGCAGTTCCCCTGGACAGGGGGCAAGGTCTGGGGCCAACGTCCTGACTTTC. The rearrangement uses TRBV28 and TRBJ2-6; TRBD1 agrees at 11 bases. The CDR3 has 19 amino acids. Trimming at V came to 4 bases and at J to 1 base, leaving 9 bases not matched to a gene. CDR1 is MDHEN, CDR2 SYDVKM, per germline. The whole variable domain, filled in from reference TRBV28 and TRBJ2-6, reads DVKVTQSSRYLVKRTGEKVFLECVQDMDHENMFWYRQDPGLGLRLIYFSYDVKMKEKGDIPEGYSVSREKKERFSLILESASTNQTSMYLCASSSPGQGARSGANVLTFGAGSRLTVL.

The chain recombines TRBV4-1 with TRBJ1-3, with D unclear. V was shortened by 5 bases and J by 0 bases, with 17 bases between the two germline ends. The CDR3 contains 17 residues. Germline lookup yields CDR1 MGHRA and CDR2 YSYEKL. The DNA for the CDR3 is TGCGCCAGCAGCTACAAAGTAGCGGTTAACTCTGGAAACACCATATATTTT. Translation gives CASSYKVAVNSGNTIYF.

The chain employs TRBV6-5 and TRBJ1-5, with 7 bases lining up with TRBD1. CDR1 is MNHEY and CDR2 is SVGAGI in the germline V gene. The length of the CDR3 is 14 residues. Trimming cost V 0 bases and J 6 bases; bases outside gene matches: 2. The CDR3 DNA reads as TGTGCCAGCAGTTACTCAGCAGGGGGTCAGCCCCAGCATTTT. Amino acids: CASSYSAGGQPQHF.

The CDR3 DNA is TGCAGCGTTGCTCGATCGACAGGGGGCAATGAGCAGTTCTTC. It encodes CSVARSTGGNEQFF. The rearrangement links TRBV29-1 to TRBJ2-1; 9 positions match TRBD1. Germline CDR1 is SQVTM and CDR2 is ANQGSEA. The trim removed 4 bases at V and 6 bases at J, leaving 7 bases unmatched. The CDR3 is 14 residues long.

This chain uses TRBV7-9 with TRBJ2-7; 7 positions agree with TRBD1. V was clipped by 6 bases and J by 4 bases; unmatched bases: 9. Germline lookup yields CDR1 SEHNR and CDR2 FQNEAQ (reference sequence). This CDR3 has 14 amino acids. DNA for the CDR3: TGTGCCAGCAGTCCCGACAGGGAAGGATACGAGCAGTACTTC. This codes for CASSPDREGYEQYF.

This chain uses TRBV21-1 with TRBJ2-7; the table calls TRBD1, which could not be checked here. TRBV21-1 is a recognized pseudogene. The CDR3 is made up of 15 amino acids. This chain's CDR3 is CASSKATQDSYEQYF. The CDR3 nucleotides read TGTGCCAGCAGCAAAGCGACACAAGACTCCTACGAGCAGTACTTC.

The chain couples TRBV18 to TRBJ2-3; D remains ambiguous. V was clipped by 3 bases and J by 4 bases, with 8 bases between them. This CDR3 region has 13 residues. CDR1 and CDR2 from the germline V gene are KGHSH and LQKENI. This CDR3 is CASSPLVADTQYF. The CDR3 DNA reads TGTGCCAGCTCACCTTTAGTGGCAGATACGCAGTATTTT.

This chain connects TRBV6-5 to TRBJ1-5, with D unresolved. Germline loops: CDR1 MNHEY, CDR2 SVGAGI. The CDR3 consists of 14 residues. Trimming took 11 bases from V and 3 from J, leaving 17 bases between them. Written as DNA, the CDR3 is TGTGCCGCCCGGGGAAGGTCAACCAATCAGCCCCAGCATTTT. This translates into CAARGRSTNQPQHF.

V usage is TRBV27 and J usage is TRBJ2-7; 8 positions match TRBD1. Per germline, CDR1 MNHEY and CDR2 SMNVEV (reference sequence). The CDR3 consists of 14 residues. Germline trimming cut 5 bases from V and 12 bases from J; bases unmatched to any gene: 15. CDR3 sequence (DNA): TGTGCCAGCAGTCCCGGGGCAGGGGGCCCTAGACGGTACTTC. This sequence encodes CASSPGAGGPRRYF.

V usage is TRBV11-2 and J usage is TRBJ2-7, with 8 nucleotides matching TRBD1. Germline trimming cut 2 bases from V and 0 bases from J; bases unmatched to any gene: 3. The CDR3 sequence is 15 residues long. CDR1 and CDR2 (germline): SGHAT, FQNNGV. The CDR3 nucleotides are TGTGCCAGCAGCTTAACAGGGGGGATCTCCTACGAGCAGTACTTC. Protein sequence: CASSLTGGISYEQYF.

The chain links TRBV15 to TRBJ1-5; TRBD1 might be the D (6 bases). This CDR3 has 14 amino acids. Germline V gene data show CDR1 as LNHNV and CDR2 as YYDKDF (reference sequence). V lost 4 bases, J lost 4 bases, and 11 bases lay in between. In DNA, the CDR3 is TGTGCCACCAGCATTGGACAGTTAAATCAGCCCCAGCATTTT. Translated, it gives CATSIGQLNQPQHF.

Here the CDR3 reads CASSEAGGRGLETQYF. The CDR3 DNA reads as TGTGCCAGCAGTGAAGCGGGGGGCAGGGGGCTTGAGACCCAGTACTTC. The V call is TRBV6-1, the J call TRBJ2-5; 8 bases match TRBD1. The germline V gene encodes CDR1 MNHNS and CDR2 SASEGT. The ends lost 0 bases at V and 5 bases at J; junction bases unmatched: 8. The CDR3 totals 16 residues.

The genes are TRBV9 and TRBJ2-3, with D perhaps matching TRBD2 (5 bases). The CDR3 extends over 13 amino acids. V lost 3 bases to trimming and J lost 4 bases, with 9 bases between them. The germline V gene encodes CDR1 SGDLS and CDR2 YYNGEE. CDR3 coding DNA: TGTGCCAGCAGCGACCAGAGGGCAGATACGCAGTATTTT. This translates into CASSDQRADTQYF.

This clone was recorded once. In nucleotides, the CDR3 is TGTGCCAGCAGTTTAAGCGGGGGCAATCAGCCCCAGCATTTT. Amino acids: CASSLSGGNQPQHF. The rearrangement joins TRBV28 to TRBJ1-5; the D is unclear. Germline V lookup: CDR1 MDHEN, CDR2 SYDVKM. This CDR3 region has 14 residues. V was shortened by 2 bases and J by 2 bases, with 7 bases between the two germline ends.

The chain recombines TRBV30 with TRBJ2-3; tentatively, D is TRBD1 (6 bases). Germline-derived CDR1 and CDR2 are GTSNPN and SVGIG (reference sequence). The CDR3 spans 12 residues. The V end lost 6 bases, the J end lost 3 bases, and 10 bases lay between the germline ends. The CDR3: CACLGATDTQYF. CDR3 DNA sequence: TGTGCCTGCTTGGGGGCAACAGATACGCAGTATTTT. The full variable domain, completed using reference TRBV30 and TRBJ2-3, is SQTIHQWPATLVQPVGSPLSLECTVEGTSNPNLYWYRQAAGRGLQLLFYSVGIGQISSEVPQNLSASRPQDRQFILSSKKLLLSDSGFYLCACLGATDTQYFGPGTRLTVL.

The rearrangement joins TRBV7-9 to TRBJ2-5; 7 positions match TRBD1. CDR3 length: 16 residues. Germline V lookup: CDR1 SEHNR, CDR2 FQNEAQ (reference sequence). Trimming cost V 3 bases and J 2 bases; bases outside gene matches: 9. CDR3 nucleotide sequence: TGTGCCAGCAGCTTGCCGACAGGGATTGAGCAAGAGACCCAGTACTTC. Translation gives CASSLPTGIEQETQYF.

The rearrangement uses TRBV7-2 and TRBJ2-7, with 7 bases matching TRBD2. Germline lookup yields CDR1 SGHTA and CDR2 FQGNSA. The CDR3 length is 13 residues. Germline trimming cut 3 bases from V and 6 bases from J; bases unmatched to any gene: 5. CDR3 bases: TGTGCCAGCAGCTTGGGCGGGAGAAGCGAGCAGTACTTC. As protein: CASSLGGRSEQYF.

This chain connects TRBV6-5 to TRBJ2-3, with D tentatively TRBD1 (7 bases). Germline CDR1 reads MNHEY; CDR2 reads SVGAGI. There are 16 residues in the CDR3. V was trimmed by 4 bases and J by 0 bases, leaving 14 bases between them. CDR3: CASSSPQGGSTDTQYF. The DNA of the CDR3 is TGTGCCAGCAGTTCCCCTCAGGGGGGAAGCACAGATACGCAGTATTTT.